A single sample is the source of the 17 T cell receptor beta chains below, sequenced in a study of monozygotic twins with inflammatory bowel disease. TCRdb re-called the 5' RACE reads and shows each CDR3 protein once, DNA omitted. Here the sample table reports some 440,000 distinct CDR3 sequences. Sequenced sample: blood. The receptors here all came from a human donor with ulcerative colitis or Crohn's disease, or a healthy co-twin of an affected twin (not recorded which).

J is TRBJ1-2 and V is TRBV12-3 or TRBV12-4; with no DNA, the TCRdb D assignment of TRBD1 cannot be verified. The CDR3 has 13 residues. CDR3 sequence: CASSFAGTEGYTF.

The rearrangement joins TRBV6-1 to TRBJ2-1; TCRdb names TRBD2, which stays unverified in the absence of DNA. This CDR3 comprises 16 residues. Germline V lookup: CDR1 MNHNS, CDR2 SASEGT. The CDR3 sequence is CASRGDQSGRYNEQFF.

This rearrangement joins TRBV11-2 to TRBJ1-4; the D call of TRBD1 rests on TCRdb alone, since no DNA is present to check it. This CDR3 spans 19 amino acids. Germline values: CDR1 SGHAT, CDR2 FQNNGV. CDR3 sequence reads: CASSLRGTGGAPGNEKLFF.

The chain uses TRBV6-1 and TRBJ2-2; there is no DNA to check the TCRdb D call of TRBD1. The CDR3 extends over 14 amino acids. The germline V gene has CDR1 MNHNS and CDR2 SASEGT. CDR3 sequence reads: CASWGQGNTGELFF.

The chain is built from TRBV5-4 and TRBJ1-2. The CDR3 has 16 residues. Germline V CDR1 and CDR2: SGHNT, YYREEE (reference sequence). The CDR3 loop is CASSLGVQPTGSGYTF.

The V gene is TRBV12-3 or TRBV12-4, the J gene TRBJ1-1; lacking DNA, the TRBD1 call made by TCRdb goes unchecked. CDR3 length equals 14 residues. CDR3 protein: CASSLALGVTEAFF.

The chain joins TRBV12-3 or TRBV12-4 to TRBJ2-3; TCRdb indicates TRBD2, and absent DNA this call remains unverified. This CDR3 region has 16 residues. This CDR3 reads CASSLALAGSTDTQYF.

V gene TRBV2 combines with J gene TRBJ2-3; the D call of TRBD1 rests on TCRdb alone, since no DNA is present to check it. There are 16 residues in the CDR3. Germline CDR1 reads SNHLY; CDR2 reads FYNNEI. The CDR3 sequence: CASPTGTGISTDTQYF.

V gene TRBV11-2 combines with J gene TRBJ2-5; no DNA is available, so the TRBD2 call from TCRdb remains unchecked. Germline CDR1 reads SGHAT; CDR2 reads FQNNGV. The CDR3 is made up of 15 amino acids. This CDR3 reads CASSFTSGSAETQYF.

V usage is TRBV20-1 and J usage is TRBJ2-1; the TCRdb D gene call, TRBD2, has no DNA to confirm it. The CDR3 has 13 residues. CDR1 and CDR2 from the germline V gene are DFQATT and SNEGSKA (reference sequence). This chain's CDR3 is CSAPGLAGGQQFF.

The rearrangement links TRBV20-1 to TRBJ2-5. CDR1 is DFQATT and CDR2 is SNEGSKA in the germline V gene (reference sequence). The CDR3 length is 11 residues. The CDR3 region is CSASPQETQYF.

This sequence joins TRBV6-5 and TRBJ2-7; lacking DNA, the TRBD2 call made by TCRdb goes unchecked. The CDR3 is 17 amino acids. The germline V gene encodes CDR1 MNHEY and CDR2 SVGAGI. CDR3 protein: CASSWEGGVPSIYEQYF.

J is TRBJ1-5 and V is TRBV7-2. Germline loops: CDR1 SGHTA, CDR2 FQGNSA. This CDR3 is 14 amino acids long. CDR3 sequence reads: CASSLLGMNQPQHF.

The chain is built from TRBV28 and TRBJ1-5. Looked up from germline, CDR1 is MDHEN and CDR2 is SYDVKM. This CDR3 is built from 12 residues. CDR3 loop: CASGSNNQPQHF.

The chain uses TRBV5-1 and TRBJ2-3; lacking DNA, the TRBD2 call made by TCRdb goes unchecked. This CDR3 region has 17 residues. Germline V lookup: CDR1 SGHRS, CDR2 YFSETQ. This CDR3 reads CASTQVGLAGVTDTQYF.

V is TRBV12-3 or TRBV12-4 and J is TRBJ2-6; TCRdb's D call, TRBD2, is unchecked because there is no DNA. The CDR3 contains 17 residues. CDR3 region: CASSFTSGGSGANVLTF.

The rearrangement links TRBV12-3 or TRBV12-4 to TRBJ2-4; the D gene TCRdb calls, TRBD2, cannot be checked with no DNA. The CDR3 loop spans 16 amino acids. This CDR3 reads CASSSIPSGGKNIQYF.